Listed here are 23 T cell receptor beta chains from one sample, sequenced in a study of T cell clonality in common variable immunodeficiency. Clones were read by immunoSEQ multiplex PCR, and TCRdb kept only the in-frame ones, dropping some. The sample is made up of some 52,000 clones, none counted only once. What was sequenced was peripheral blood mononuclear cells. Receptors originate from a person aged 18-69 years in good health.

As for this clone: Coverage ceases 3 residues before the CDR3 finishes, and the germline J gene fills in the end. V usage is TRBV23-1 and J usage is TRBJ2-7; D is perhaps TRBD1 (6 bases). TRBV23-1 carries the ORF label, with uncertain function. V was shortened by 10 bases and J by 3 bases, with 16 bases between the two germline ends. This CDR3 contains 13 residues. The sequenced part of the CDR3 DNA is TGCGCCAACTGTTGGGGGCCCTACTACGAG. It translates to CANCWGPYYE. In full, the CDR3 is CANCWGPYYEQYF.

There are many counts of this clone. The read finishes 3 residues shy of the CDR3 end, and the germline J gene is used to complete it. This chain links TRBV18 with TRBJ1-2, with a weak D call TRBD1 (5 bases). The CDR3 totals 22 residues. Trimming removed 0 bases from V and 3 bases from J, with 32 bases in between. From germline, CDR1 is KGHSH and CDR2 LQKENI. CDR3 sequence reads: CASSPPPAVQPPRGVVYYGYTF. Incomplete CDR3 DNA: TGTGCCAGCTCACCACCTCCGGCAGTGCAGCCACCCAGAGGGGTAGTTTACTATGGC.

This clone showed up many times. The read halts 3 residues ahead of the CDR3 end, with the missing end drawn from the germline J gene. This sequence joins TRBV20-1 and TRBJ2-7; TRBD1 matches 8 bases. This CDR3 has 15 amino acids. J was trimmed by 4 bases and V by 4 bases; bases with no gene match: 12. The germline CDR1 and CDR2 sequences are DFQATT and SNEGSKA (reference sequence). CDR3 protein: CSATTTRGRIYEQYF. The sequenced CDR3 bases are TGCAGTGCTACAACAACCAGGGGGCGCATATACGAG.

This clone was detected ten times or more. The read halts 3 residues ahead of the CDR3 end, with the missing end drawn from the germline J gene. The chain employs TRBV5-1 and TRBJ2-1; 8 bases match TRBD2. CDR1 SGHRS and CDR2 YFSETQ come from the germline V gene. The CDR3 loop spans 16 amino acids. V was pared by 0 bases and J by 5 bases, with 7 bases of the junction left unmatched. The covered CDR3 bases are TGCGCCAGCAGCTTGGAATCCGCGGGAGGAAACAATGAG. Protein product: CASSLESAGGNNE. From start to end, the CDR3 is CASSLESAGGNNEQFF.

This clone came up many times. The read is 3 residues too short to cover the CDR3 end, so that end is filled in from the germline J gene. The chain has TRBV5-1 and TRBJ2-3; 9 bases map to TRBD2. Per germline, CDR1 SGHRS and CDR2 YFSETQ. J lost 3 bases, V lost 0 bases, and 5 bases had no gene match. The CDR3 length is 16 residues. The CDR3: CASSLVPGLATDTQYF. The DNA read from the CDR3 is TGCGCCAGCAGCTTGGTACCGGGACTAGCTACAGATACG.

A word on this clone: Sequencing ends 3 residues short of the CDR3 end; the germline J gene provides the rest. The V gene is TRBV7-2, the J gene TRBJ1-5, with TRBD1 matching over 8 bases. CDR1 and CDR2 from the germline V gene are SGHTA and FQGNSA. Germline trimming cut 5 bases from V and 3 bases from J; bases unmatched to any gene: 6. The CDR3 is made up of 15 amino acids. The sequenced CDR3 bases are TGTGCCAGCAGCCTTATGACAGGGGTCAATCAGCCC. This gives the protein CASSLMTGVNQP. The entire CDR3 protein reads CASSLMTGVNQPQHF.

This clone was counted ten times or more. Incomplete CDR3 DNA: TGCGCCAGCAGCCAAGGGGCCTCAACTAATGAAAAA. This encodes CASSQGASTNEK. The whole CDR3 sequence reads CASSQGASTNEKLFF. The chain is built from TRBV5-1 and TRBJ1-4; tentative D call: TRBD1 (5 bases). The CDR3 end is not reached by the read, which stops 3 residues before it; the germline J gene fills it in. Deletions cut 4 bases from V and 0 bases from J, with 10 bases between. Germline-derived CDR1 and CDR2 are SGHRS and YFSETQ. This CDR3 has 15 residues.

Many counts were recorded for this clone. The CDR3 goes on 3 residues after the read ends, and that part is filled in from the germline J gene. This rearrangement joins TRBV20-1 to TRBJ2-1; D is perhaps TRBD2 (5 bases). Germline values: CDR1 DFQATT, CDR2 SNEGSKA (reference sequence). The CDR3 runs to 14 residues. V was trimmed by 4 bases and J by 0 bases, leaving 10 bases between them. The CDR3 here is CSAIGLISYNEQFF. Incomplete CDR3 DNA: TGCAGTGCTATAGGACTGATCTCCTACAATGAG.

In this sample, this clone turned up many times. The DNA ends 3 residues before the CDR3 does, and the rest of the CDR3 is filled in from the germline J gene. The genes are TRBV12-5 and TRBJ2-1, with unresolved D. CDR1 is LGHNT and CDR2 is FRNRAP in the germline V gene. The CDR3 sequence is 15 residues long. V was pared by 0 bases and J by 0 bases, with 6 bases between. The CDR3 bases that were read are TGTGCTAGTGGTTTGGTCCAGGTCTCCTACAATGAG. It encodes CASGLVQVSYNE. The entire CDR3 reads CASGLVQVSYNEQFF. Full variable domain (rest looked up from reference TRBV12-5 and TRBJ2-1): DARVTQTPRHKVTEMGQEVTMRCQPILGHNTVFWYRQTMMQGLELLAYFRNRAPLDDSGMPKDRFSAEMPDATLATLKIQPSEPRDSAVYFCASGLVQVSYNEQFFGPGTRLTVL.

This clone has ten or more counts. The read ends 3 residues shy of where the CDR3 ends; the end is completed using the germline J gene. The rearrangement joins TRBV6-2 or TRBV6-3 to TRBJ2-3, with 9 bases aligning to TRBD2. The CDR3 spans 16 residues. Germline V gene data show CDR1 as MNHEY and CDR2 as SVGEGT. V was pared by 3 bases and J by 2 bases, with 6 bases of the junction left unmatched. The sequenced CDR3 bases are TGTGCCAGCAGTTATGGGTCTAGCGGGAACACAGATACG. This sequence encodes CASSYGSSGNTDT. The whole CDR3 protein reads CASSYGSSGNTDTQYF.

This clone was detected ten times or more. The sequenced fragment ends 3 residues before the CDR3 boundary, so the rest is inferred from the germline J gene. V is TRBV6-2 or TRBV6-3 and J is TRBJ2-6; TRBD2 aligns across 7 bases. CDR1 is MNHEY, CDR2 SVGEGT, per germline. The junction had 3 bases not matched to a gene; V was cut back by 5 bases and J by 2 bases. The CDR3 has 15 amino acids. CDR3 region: CASSTGLAGANVLTF. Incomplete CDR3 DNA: TGTGCCAGCAGTACCGGACTAGCTGGGGCCAACGTC.

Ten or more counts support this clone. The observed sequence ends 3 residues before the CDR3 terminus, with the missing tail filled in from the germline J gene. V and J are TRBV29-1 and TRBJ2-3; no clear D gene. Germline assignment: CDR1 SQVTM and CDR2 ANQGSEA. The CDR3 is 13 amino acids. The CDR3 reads CSVEDLLSVTQYF. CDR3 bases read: TGCAGCGTTGAAGATCTGTTGAGCGTAACG.

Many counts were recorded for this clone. The covered CDR3 bases are TGCAGTGCGCTTGGGGGGGCGGCGGGCTCCCAAGAGACC. Its protein is CSALGGAAGSQET. The CDR3 in its entirety is CSALGGAAGSQETQYF. The chain has TRBV20-1 and TRBJ2-5; tentative D call: TRBD2 (7 bases). The sequence runs out 3 residues before the end of the CDR3; the remainder is reconstructed from the germline J gene. Looked up from germline, CDR1 is DFQATT and CDR2 is SNEGSKA (reference sequence). CDR3 length equals 16 residues. The V gene lost 6 bases and the J gene lost 1 base, with 21 bases spanning the gap.

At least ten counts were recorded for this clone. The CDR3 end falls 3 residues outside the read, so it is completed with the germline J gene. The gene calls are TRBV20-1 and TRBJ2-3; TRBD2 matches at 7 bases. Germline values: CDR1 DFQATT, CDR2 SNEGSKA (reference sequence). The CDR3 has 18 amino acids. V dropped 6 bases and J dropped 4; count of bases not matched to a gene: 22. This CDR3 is CSARPRYVRRERADTQYF. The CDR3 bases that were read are TGCAGTGCGCGGCCTCGGTATGTGCGGCGGGAGAGAGCAGATACG.

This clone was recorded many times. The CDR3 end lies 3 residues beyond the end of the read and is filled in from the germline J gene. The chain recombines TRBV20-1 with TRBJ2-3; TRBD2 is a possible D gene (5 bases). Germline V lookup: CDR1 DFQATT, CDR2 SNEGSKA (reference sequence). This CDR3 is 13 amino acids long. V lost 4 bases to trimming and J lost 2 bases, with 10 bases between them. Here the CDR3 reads CSANGLNTDTQYF. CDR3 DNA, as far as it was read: TGCAGTGCTAACGGACTTAACACAGATACG.

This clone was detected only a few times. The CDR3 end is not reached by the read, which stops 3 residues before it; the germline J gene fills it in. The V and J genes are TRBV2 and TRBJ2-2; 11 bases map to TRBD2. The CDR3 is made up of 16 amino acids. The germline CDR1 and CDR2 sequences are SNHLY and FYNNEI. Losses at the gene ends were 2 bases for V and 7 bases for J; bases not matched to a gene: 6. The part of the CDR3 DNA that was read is TGTGCCAGCAGTGAAAGTGCTAGCGGGAGGAGCGGGGAG. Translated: CASSESASGRSGE. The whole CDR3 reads CASSESASGRSGELFF.

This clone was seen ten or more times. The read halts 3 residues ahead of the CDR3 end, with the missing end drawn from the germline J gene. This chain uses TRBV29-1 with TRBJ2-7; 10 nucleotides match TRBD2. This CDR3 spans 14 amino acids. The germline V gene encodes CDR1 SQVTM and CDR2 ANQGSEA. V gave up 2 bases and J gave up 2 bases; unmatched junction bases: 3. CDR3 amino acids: CSVETSGNTYEQYF. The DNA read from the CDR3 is TGCAGCGTTGAAACTAGCGGGAATACCTACGAG.

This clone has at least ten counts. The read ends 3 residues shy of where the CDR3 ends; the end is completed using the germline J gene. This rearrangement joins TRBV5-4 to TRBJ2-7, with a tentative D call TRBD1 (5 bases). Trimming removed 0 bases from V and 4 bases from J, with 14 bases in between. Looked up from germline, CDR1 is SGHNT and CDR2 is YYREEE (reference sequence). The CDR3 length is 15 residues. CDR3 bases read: TGTGCCAGCAGCTTGGGGTCCGACAGAAATTACGAG. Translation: CASSLGSDRNYE. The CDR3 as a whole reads CASSLGSDRNYEQYF. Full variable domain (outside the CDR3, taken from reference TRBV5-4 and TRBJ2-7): ETGVTQSPTHLIKTRGQQVTLRCSSQSGHNTVSWYQQALGQGPQFIFQYYREEENGRGNFPPRFSGLQFPNYSSELNVNALELDDSALYLCASSLGSDRNYEQYFGPGTRLTVT.

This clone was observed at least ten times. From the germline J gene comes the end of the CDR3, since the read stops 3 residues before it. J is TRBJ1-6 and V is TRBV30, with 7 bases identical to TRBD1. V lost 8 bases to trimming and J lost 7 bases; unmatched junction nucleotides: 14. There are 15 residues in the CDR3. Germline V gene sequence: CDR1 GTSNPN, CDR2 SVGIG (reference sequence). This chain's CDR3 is CAGNPTGKRNSPLHF. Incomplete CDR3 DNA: TGTGCCGGGAATCCGACAGGGAAGAGGAATTCACCC.

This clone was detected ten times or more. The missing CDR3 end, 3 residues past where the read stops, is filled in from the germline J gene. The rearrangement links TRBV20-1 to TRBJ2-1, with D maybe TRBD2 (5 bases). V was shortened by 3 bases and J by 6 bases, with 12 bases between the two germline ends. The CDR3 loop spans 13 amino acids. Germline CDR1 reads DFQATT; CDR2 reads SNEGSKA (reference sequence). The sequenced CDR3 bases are TGCAGTGCTAGTGCGCGGGCCATCAATGAG. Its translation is CSASARAINE. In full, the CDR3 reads CSASARAINEQFF.

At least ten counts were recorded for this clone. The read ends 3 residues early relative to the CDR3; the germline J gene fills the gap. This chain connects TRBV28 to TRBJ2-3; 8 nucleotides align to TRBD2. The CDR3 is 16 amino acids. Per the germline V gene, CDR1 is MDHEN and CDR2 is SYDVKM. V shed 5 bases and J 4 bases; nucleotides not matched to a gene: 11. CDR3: CASSLQSGSTADTQYF. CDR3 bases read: TGTGCCAGCAGTCTTCAAAGCGGGAGTACGGCAGATACG.

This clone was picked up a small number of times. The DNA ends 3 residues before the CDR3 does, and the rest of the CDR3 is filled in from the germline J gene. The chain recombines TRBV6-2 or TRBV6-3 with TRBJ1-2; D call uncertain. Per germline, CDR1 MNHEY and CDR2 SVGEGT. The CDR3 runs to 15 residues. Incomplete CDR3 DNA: TGTGCCAGCAGCCTGACTAGCGGCTCCTACAATGAC. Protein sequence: CASSLTSGSYND. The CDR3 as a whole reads CASSLTSGSYNDYTF.

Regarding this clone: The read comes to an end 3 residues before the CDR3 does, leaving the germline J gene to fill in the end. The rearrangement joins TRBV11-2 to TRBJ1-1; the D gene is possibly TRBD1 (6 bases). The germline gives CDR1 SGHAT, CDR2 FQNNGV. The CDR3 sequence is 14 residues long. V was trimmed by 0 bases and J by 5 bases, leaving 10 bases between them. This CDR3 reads CASSLDLGGTEAFF. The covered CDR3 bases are TGTGCCAGCAGCTTAGATTTAGGGGGTACTGAA.